Given below is one TCR beta chain in context. After constant-region reverse-primer amplification, full-length variable regions underwent semi-nested PCR with Nested Universal Primer A. TCRdb re-analysed the 5' RACE reads in MiXCR, keeping a single row per CDR3 protein. The data contain about 42,000 distinct CDR3 sequences, approximately 31% of them singletons. Germline lookup yields CDR1 SGHVS and CDR2 FNYEAQ. The CDR3 covers 12 residues. V gave up 6 bases and J gave up 5 bases; unmatched junction bases: 4. The sequence came from a female donor with breast cancer. This chain links TRBV7-6 with TRBJ2-7; 7 positions match TRBD2. Sequenced sample: tumor-infiltrating memory CD4+ T cells sorted from the breast tumor. Stated subset: memory CD4+ T cells, CD4+CD45RO+CD25-. For the CDR3, the DNA is TGTGCCAGCAGAGCGGGGTCGGACGAGCAGTACTTC. It encodes CASRAGSDEQYF.